Listed below are T cell receptor beta chains from one sample, sequenced in a study of post-analysis software for immune sequencing data. TCRdb recomputed calls from the PCR reads with MiXCR, one row per CDR3 protein. The repertoire includes 400,000 to 500,000 distinct CDR3 sequences, approximately 37% of them detected once, and approximately 7.7% sits in the top ten. The sample consisted of blood. Receptors originate from a girl aged 2-15 years with multiple sclerosis. CDR3s leave out the opening cysteine and the closing phenylalanine or tryptophan. A D gene is named only where the DNA matches it firmly.

j_gene: TRBJ2-4; v_gene: TRBV7-8; d_gene: TRBD1; CDR3aa: ASSLGGTGNIQY
j_gene: TRBJ2-7; v_gene: TRBV5-6; d_gene: .; CDR3aa: ASSLGRGFSYEQY
j_gene: TRBJ2-7; v_gene: TRBV6-2/TRBV6-3; d_gene: .; CDR3aa: ASSYSMDRGNYEQY
j_gene: TRBJ2-7; v_gene: TRBV20-1; d_gene: .; CDR3aa: SDNAVAGPYEQY
j_gene: TRBJ1-2; v_gene: TRBV28; d_gene: .; CDR3aa: ASSSGGANYGYT
j_gene: TRBJ1-2; v_gene: TRBV4-1; d_gene: TRBD1; CDR3aa: ASSHFRGGIYGYT
j_gene: TRBJ2-3; v_gene: TRBV9; d_gene: TRBD2; CDR3aa: ASSVRGERDTQY
j_gene: TRBJ2-1; v_gene: TRBV5-1; d_gene: .; CDR3aa: ASSILSGGVDEQF
j_gene: TRBJ2-7; v_gene: TRBV12-3/TRBV12-4; d_gene: TRBD2; CDR3aa: ASSFWTSGDYEQY
j_gene: .; v_gene: TRBV11-2; d_gene: TRBD2; CDR3aa: ASRRPGTSGRAYEQY
j_gene: TRBJ1-4; v_gene: TRBV27; d_gene: TRBD1; CDR3aa: ATRTGTNEKLF
j_gene: TRBJ1-6; v_gene: TRBV20-1; d_gene: .; CDR3aa: SATGTTNSPLH
j_gene: .; v_gene: TRBV14; d_gene: .; CDR3aa: ASRPGGGPLEQY
j_gene: TRBJ2-3; v_gene: TRBV28; d_gene: .; CDR3aa: ASSRANTDTQY
j_gene: TRBJ2-3; v_gene: TRBV18; d_gene: .; CDR3aa: ASSPDRFTSTDTQY
j_gene: TRBJ1-5; v_gene: TRBV12-3/TRBV12-4; d_gene: TRBD1; CDR3aa: ASSSGQSNQPQH
j_gene: TRBJ1-2; v_gene: TRBV5-1; d_gene: TRBD1; CDR3aa: ASSLGSGGDGYT
j_gene: TRBJ2-5; v_gene: TRBV28; d_gene: .; CDR3aa: ASSSFIKDSTQETQY
j_gene: TRBJ1-5; v_gene: TRBV2; d_gene: .; CDR3aa: ASSEDRHNQPQH
j_gene: TRBJ1-4; v_gene: TRBV20-1; d_gene: .; CDR3aa: SARRATNEKLF
j_gene: TRBJ2-7; v_gene: TRBV5-5; d_gene: .; CDR3aa: ASSLAGDASYEQY
j_gene: TRBJ2-3; v_gene: TRBV9; d_gene: TRBD2; CDR3aa: ASSAGLAGDTDTQY
j_gene: TRBJ2-1; v_gene: TRBV6-2/TRBV6-3; d_gene: .; CDR3aa: ASTRRTTGETQF
j_gene: TRBJ1-5; v_gene: TRBV27; d_gene: .; CDR3aa: ASSLYRNQPQH
j_gene: TRBJ1-2; v_gene: TRBV10-3; d_gene: .; CDR3aa: AIRGEGNYGYT
j_gene: TRBJ2-1; v_gene: TRBV6-2/TRBV6-3; d_gene: TRBD1; CDR3aa: ASSEDRANEQF
j_gene: TRBJ1-2; v_gene: TRBV5-6; d_gene: .; CDR3aa: ASSLGPGAGGYT
j_gene: TRBJ2-1; v_gene: TRBV5-1; d_gene: TRBD2; CDR3aa: ASSYAGLAVNEQF
j_gene: TRBJ1-5; v_gene: TRBV2; d_gene: TRBD1; CDR3aa: ASSERQGAGQPQH
j_gene: TRBJ2-7; v_gene: TRBV28; d_gene: TRBD1; CDR3aa: ASSLSGQGSYEQY
j_gene: TRBJ2-1; v_gene: TRBV12-3/TRBV12-4; d_gene: .; CDR3aa: ASSSQIEGTEQF
j_gene: TRBJ2-1; v_gene: TRBV5-1; d_gene: .; CDR3aa: ASSPQLVNSYNEQF
j_gene: TRBJ2-6; v_gene: TRBV7-3; d_gene: .; CDR3aa: AGSKDSGANVLT
j_gene: TRBJ1-2; v_gene: TRBV28; d_gene: .; CDR3aa: ASSSGSYGYT
j_gene: TRBJ1-2; v_gene: TRBV28; d_gene: TRBD1; CDR3aa: ASSLPGQDLYGYT
j_gene: TRBJ2-3; v_gene: TRBV18; d_gene: .; CDR3aa: ASSPRSLDTQY
j_gene: TRBJ2-7; v_gene: TRBV12-3/TRBV12-4; d_gene: .; CDR3aa: ASSPTGASVRREQY
j_gene: TRBJ2-4; v_gene: TRBV29-1; d_gene: TRBD1; CDR3aa: SVGQGAGNIQY
j_gene: TRBJ1-2; v_gene: TRBV10-3; d_gene: .; CDR3aa: AISESEVRDYGYT
j_gene: TRBJ1-1; v_gene: TRBV29-1; d_gene: TRBD1; CDR3aa: SAMGTRDRQNTEAF
j_gene: TRBJ1-2; v_gene: TRBV5-1; d_gene: .; CDR3aa: ASSLDVEIYGYT
j_gene: TRBJ2-1; v_gene: TRBV7-3; d_gene: TRBD2; CDR3aa: ASSLGAGEYNEQF
j_gene: TRBJ1-2; v_gene: TRBV18; d_gene: .; CDR3aa: ASSPQGDSDNYGYT
j_gene: TRBJ1-5; v_gene: TRBV30; d_gene: TRBD1; CDR3aa: AWKDPQGVQPQH
j_gene: TRBJ1-2; v_gene: TRBV12-3/TRBV12-4; d_gene: TRBD1; CDR3aa: ASSYWGYGRGLYGYT
j_gene: TRBJ2-5; v_gene: TRBV7-2; d_gene: .; CDR3aa: ASSWDRLIGTQY
j_gene: TRBJ2-1; v_gene: TRBV6-5; d_gene: TRBD2; CDR3aa: ASSYPTLLAGSSYNEQF
j_gene: TRBJ2-7; v_gene: TRBV29-1; d_gene: .; CDR3aa: SVESGTPYEQY
j_gene: TRBJ2-1; v_gene: TRBV20-1; d_gene: .; CDR3aa: SARDSLSRSYNEQF
j_gene: .; v_gene: TRBV7-9; d_gene: .; CDR3aa: ASSLLGYHEQY
j_gene: TRBJ2-5; v_gene: TRBV28; d_gene: .; CDR3aa: ASSNRRLGQETQY
j_gene: TRBJ2-3; v_gene: TRBV28; d_gene: .; CDR3aa: ASSFSGPASTDTQY
j_gene: TRBJ1-4; v_gene: TRBV20-1; d_gene: .; CDR3aa: SARERTSGKLF
j_gene: TRBJ2-3; v_gene: TRBV15; d_gene: TRBD2; CDR3aa: ATSPIAGVWSTDTQY
j_gene: TRBJ2-1; v_gene: TRBV4-3; d_gene: .; CDR3aa: ASSQDNDNEQF
j_gene: TRBJ1-6; v_gene: TRBV9; d_gene: .; CDR3aa: ASSVQTDHSPLH
j_gene: TRBJ2-1; v_gene: TRBV28; d_gene: TRBD2; CDR3aa: ASSLPRGLAGMDEQF
j_gene: TRBJ2-3; v_gene: TRBV12-3/TRBV12-4; d_gene: .; CDR3aa: ASSLLGGGQSDMEY